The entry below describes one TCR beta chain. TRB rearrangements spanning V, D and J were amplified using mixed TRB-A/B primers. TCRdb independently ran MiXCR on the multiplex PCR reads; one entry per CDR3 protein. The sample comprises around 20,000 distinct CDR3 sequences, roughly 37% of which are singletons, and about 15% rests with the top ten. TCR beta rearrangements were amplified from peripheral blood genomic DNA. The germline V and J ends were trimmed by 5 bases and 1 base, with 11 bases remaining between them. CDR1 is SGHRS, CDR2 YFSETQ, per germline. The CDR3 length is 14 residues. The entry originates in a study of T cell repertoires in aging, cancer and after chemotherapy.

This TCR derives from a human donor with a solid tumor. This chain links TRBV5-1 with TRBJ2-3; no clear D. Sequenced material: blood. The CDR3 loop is CASSWSWGTDTQYF. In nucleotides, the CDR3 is TGCGCCAGCAGTTGGAGCTGGGGCACAGATACGCAGTATTTT.